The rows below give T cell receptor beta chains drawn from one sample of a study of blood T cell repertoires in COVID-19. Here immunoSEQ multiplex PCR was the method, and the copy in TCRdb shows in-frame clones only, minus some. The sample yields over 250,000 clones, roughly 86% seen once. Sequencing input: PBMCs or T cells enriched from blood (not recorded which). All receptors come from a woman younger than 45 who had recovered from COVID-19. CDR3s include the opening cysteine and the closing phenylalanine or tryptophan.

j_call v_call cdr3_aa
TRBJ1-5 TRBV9 CASSVDKGVGPQHF
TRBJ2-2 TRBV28 CASGGAAANTGELFF
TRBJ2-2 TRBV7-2 CASSLGAGELFF
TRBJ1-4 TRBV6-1 CASSAHRQGAANEKLFF
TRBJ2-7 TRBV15 CATSRRRGEEQYF
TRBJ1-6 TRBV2 CASSRRQNSPLHF
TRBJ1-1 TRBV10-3 CAISEKGLGTEAFF
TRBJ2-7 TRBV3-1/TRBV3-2 CASSQIRQEQYF
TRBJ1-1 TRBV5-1 CASSLVVNTEAFF
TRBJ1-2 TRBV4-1 CASSQGAGNGYTF
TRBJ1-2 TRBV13 CASSLAGAYGYTF
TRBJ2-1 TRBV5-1 CASSGTSGARAYNEQFF
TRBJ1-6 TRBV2 CASRAGTGFGSPLHF
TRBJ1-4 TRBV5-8 CASISVVELPTNEKLFF
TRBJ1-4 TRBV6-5 CASSRGGVNEKLFF
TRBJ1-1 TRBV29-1 CSADRGTEAFF
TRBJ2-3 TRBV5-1 CASSFRLSPGPDTQYF
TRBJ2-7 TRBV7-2 CASSFISNTYEQYF
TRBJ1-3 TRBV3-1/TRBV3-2 CASSRASGLNTIYF
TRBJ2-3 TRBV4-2 CASSQGSLAGGPDTQYF
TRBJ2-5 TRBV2 CASRATGGWTQYF
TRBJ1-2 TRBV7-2 CASSLAPSGTGYTF
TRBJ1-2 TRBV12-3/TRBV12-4 CASSTGSGYTF
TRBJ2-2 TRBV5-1 CASSLRGSPGELFF
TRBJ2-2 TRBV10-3 CAISDGSSFTGELFF
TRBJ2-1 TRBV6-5 CASSQEDRYYNEQFF
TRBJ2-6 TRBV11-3 CASSETGANVLTF
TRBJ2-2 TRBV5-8 CASRKAGTSRAGELFF
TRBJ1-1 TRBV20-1 CSARGSAEAFF
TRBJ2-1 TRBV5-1 CASSLLATNEQFF
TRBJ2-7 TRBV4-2 CASSQDYPGTTYEQYF
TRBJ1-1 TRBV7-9 CASSLARTAGPPSEAFF